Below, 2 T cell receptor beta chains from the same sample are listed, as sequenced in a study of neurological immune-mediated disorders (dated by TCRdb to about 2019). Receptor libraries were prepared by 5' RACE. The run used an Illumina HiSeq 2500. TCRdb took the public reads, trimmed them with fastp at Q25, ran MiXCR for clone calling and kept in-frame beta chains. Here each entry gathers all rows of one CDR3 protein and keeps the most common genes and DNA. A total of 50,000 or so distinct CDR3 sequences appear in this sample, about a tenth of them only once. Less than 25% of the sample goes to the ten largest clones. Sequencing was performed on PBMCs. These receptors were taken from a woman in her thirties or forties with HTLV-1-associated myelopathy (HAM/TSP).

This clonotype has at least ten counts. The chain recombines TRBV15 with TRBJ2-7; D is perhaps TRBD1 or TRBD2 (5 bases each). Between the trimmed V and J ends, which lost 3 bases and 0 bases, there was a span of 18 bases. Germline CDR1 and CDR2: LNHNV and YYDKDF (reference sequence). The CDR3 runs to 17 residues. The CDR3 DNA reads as TGTGCCACCAGCAGGGAAACCGGGGACCTCACCTCCTACGAGCAGTACTTC. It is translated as CATSRETGDLTSYEQYF.

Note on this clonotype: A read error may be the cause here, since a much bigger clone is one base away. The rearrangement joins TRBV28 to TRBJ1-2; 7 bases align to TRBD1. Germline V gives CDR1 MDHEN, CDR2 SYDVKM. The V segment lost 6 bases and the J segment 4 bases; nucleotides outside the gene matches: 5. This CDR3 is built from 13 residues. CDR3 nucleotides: TGTGCCAGCAGCTCGGGACAGAGCTATGGCTACACCTTC. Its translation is CASSSGQSYGYTF.